A single sample gave rise to the 21 T cell receptor beta chains below, sequenced in a study of CD8+ T cells in alopecia areata. Treatment of the sample: oral pan-JAK inhibitor, 5-10 mg twice daily. The authors extracted RNA and reverse transcribed it into cDNA as the sequencing template. The protocol was immunoSEQ multiplex PCR, while the TCRdb copy is restricted to in-frame clones and leaves out a portion. Counted here are fewer than 110,000 clones, approximately 90% occurring once; the ten biggest clones make up around 10%. Sequences were derived from CD8+ T cells sorted from blood, sampled at approximately week 30, from a patient treated with tofacitinib. These receptors all stem from a human donor with alopecia areata.

The genes are TRBV2 and TRBJ2-1; 7 positions agree with TRBD1. Trimming at V came to 6 bases and at J to 0 bases, leaving 20 bases not matched to a gene. This CDR3 comprises 20 residues. Germline V gene lookup returns CDR1 SNHLY and CDR2 FYNNEI. The CDR3 DNA follows: TGTGCCAGCAGCTATAGCGTTAAAACCGGGACAGAGAGCTCCTACAATGAGCAGTTCTTC. Protein product: CASSYSVKTGTESSYNEQFF.

The genes are TRBV9 and TRBJ1-1; no definite D call. CDR3 size: 13 residues. Trimming stripped 0 bases from V and 1 base from J, with 4 bases between. CDR1 is SGDLS, CDR2 YYNGEE, per germline. The CDR3: CASSVDGNTEAFF. In DNA form, the CDR3 reads TGTGCCAGCAGCGTAGATGGGAACACTGAAGCTTTCTTT.

This sequence joins TRBV5-4 and TRBJ2-7; D gene uncertain. V was pared by 3 bases and J by 2 bases, with 9 bases between. The CDR3 runs to 13 residues. Per germline, CDR1 SGHNT and CDR2 YYREEE (reference sequence). The CDR3 region has the DNA TGTGCCAGCAGCTCGGACCTGACCTACGAGCAGTACTTC. It codes for CASSSDLTYEQYF.

This clone was seen only a few times. The rearrangement links TRBV7-6 to TRBJ2-6; no definite D call. CDR3 length: 17 amino acids. The germline CDR1 and CDR2 sequences are SGHVS and FNYEAQ. V dropped 1 base and J dropped 0 bases, with 10 bases sitting between them. The CDR3 DNA is TGTGCCAGCAGCTTAGTATTGGCAGCCTCTGGGGCCAACGTCCTGACTTTC. Protein product: CASSLVLAASGANVLTF.

The chain joins TRBV4-1 to TRBJ2-2, with D tentatively TRBD2 (5 bases). V was cut by 4 bases and J by 6 bases, with 9 bases left in between. Germline-derived CDR1 and CDR2 are MGHRA and YSYEKL. CDR3 length equals 13 residues. The CDR3, as DNA: TGCGCCAGCAGCCGGCTAGCTCCCGGGGAGCTGTTTTTT. This translates into CASSRLAPGELFF.

V and J are TRBV6-5 and TRBJ2-3; D is ambiguous. Per germline, CDR1 MNHEY and CDR2 SVGAGI. V was pared by 10 bases and J by 2 bases, with 13 bases between. CDR3 length: 13 amino acids. The CDR3 sequence: CATQNGPTDTQYF. The CDR3 nucleotides are TGTGCCACCCAAAACGGACCCACAGATACGCAGTATTTT.

The CDR3 region has the DNA TGTGCCAGCAGTTCCTCCGGGGAGCTGTTTTTT. Encoded protein: CASSSSGELFF. V is TRBV27 and J is TRBJ2-2; D gene unclear. The germline V gene encodes CDR1 MNHEY and CDR2 SMNVEV (reference sequence). Trimming stripped 4 bases from V and 6 bases from J, with 3 bases between. The CDR3 loop spans 11 amino acids.

The sample holds a few counts of this clone. The rearrangement joins TRBV7-8 to TRBJ2-7; no reliable D call. Looked up from germline, CDR1 is SGHVS and CDR2 is FQNEAQ. V lost 2 bases to trimming and J lost 7 bases, with 18 bases between them. The CDR3 has 15 amino acids. The CDR3 loop reads CASSLLGSSLREQYF. DNA of the CDR3: TGTGCCAGCAGCTTACTGGGGTCTAGTCTGCGGGAGCAGTACTTC.

The rearrangement joins TRBV7-6 to TRBJ2-7; the D is unclear. CDR1 SGHVS and CDR2 FNYEAQ come from the germline V gene. The length of the CDR3 is 13 residues. Between the trimmed V and J ends, which lost 5 bases and 1 base, there was a span of 9 bases. CDR3: CASSPAESYEQYF. The CDR3 DNA follows: TGTGCCAGCAGCCCCGCGGAATCCTACGAGCAGTACTTC.

This clone was counted only a few times. The chain combines TRBV27 with TRBJ2-5, with D tentatively TRBD1 (5 bases). The CDR3 runs 16 residues. Germline V lookup: CDR1 MNHEY, CDR2 SMNVEV (reference sequence). V lost 3 bases, J lost 0 bases, and 14 bases lay in between. CDR3 sequence (DNA): TGTGCCAGCAGTTTGATTAGACAGCCCGACCAAGAGACCCAGTACTTC. Protein product: CASSLIRQPDQETQYF.

This clone was detected only a few times. The chain employs TRBV7-9 and TRBJ2-1; possibly TRBD1 or TRBD2 for D (5 bases each). V was pared by 0 bases and J by 3 bases, with 9 bases between. CDR3 size: 15 residues. CDR1 and CDR2 from the germline V gene are SEHNR and FQNEAQ (reference sequence). This chain's CDR3 is CASSLAGPIYNEQFF. The CDR3 bases are TGTGCCAGCAGCTTAGCGGGACCCATCTACAATGAGCAGTTCTTC. The full variable domain, in which reference TRBV7-9 and TRBJ2-1 provide the parts outside the CDR3, is DTGVSQNPRHKITKRGQNVTFRCDPISEHNRLYWYRQTLGQGPEFLTYFQNEAQLEKSRLLSDRFSAERPKGSFSTLEIQRTEQGDSAMYLCASSLAGPIYNEQFFGPGTRLTVL.

The rearrangement joins TRBV27 to TRBJ2-1, with no clear D. The length of the CDR3 is 13 residues. V was clipped by 0 bases and J by 6 bases, with 6 bases between them. Germline V gives CDR1 MNHEY, CDR2 SMNVEV (reference sequence). The CDR3 nucleotides are TGTGCCAGCAGTTTATCGACCGCCAATGAGCAGTTCTTC. Protein product: CASSLSTANEQFF.

J is TRBJ2-3 and V is TRBV19; D possibly corresponds to TRBD1 (5 bases). The ends were cut back, 4 bases at V and 0 bases at J, with 8 bases in the middle. CDR1 and CDR2 (germline): LNHDA, SQIVND (reference sequence). CDR3 size: 14 residues. The CDR3 sequence is CASSSRQSTDTQYF. The CDR3 region has the DNA TGTGCCAGTAGTAGCCGACAGAGCACAGATACGCAGTATTTT.

This clone was detected a few times. The chain couples TRBV27 to TRBJ2-3; 8 bases are a match to TRBD1. After removal of 4 bases from V and 6 bases from J, the junction contained 3 bases not matched to a gene. The CDR3 spans 13 residues. Germline loops: CDR1 MNHEY, CDR2 SMNVEV (reference sequence). CDR3 DNA sequence: TGTGCCAGCAGTTACCGGGACAGGGATACGCAGTATTTT. Amino acids: CASSYRDRDTQYF.

The V gene is TRBV7-9, the J gene TRBJ2-5; D uncertain. V gave up 6 bases and J gave up 5 bases, with 7 bases separating them. Germline assignment: CDR1 SEHNR and CDR2 FQNEAQ (reference sequence). This CDR3 has 11 residues. This CDR3 reads CASRKDETQYF. Here the CDR3 DNA reads TGTGCCAGCAGAAAGGATGAGACCCAGTACTTC.

J is TRBJ2-7 and V is TRBV5-1; D call uncertain. Germline loops: CDR1 SGHRS, CDR2 YFSETQ. The CDR3 consists of 14 residues. Trimming cost V 3 bases and J 7 bases, with 17 bases left between them. CDR3 amino acids: CASSSGDGSEEQYF. CDR3 coding DNA: TGCGCCAGCAGCTCCGGTGATGGTTCGGAAGAGCAGTACTTC.

The chain carries TRBV18 and TRBJ2-7; TRBD2 matches at 7 bases. Germline V gene sequence: CDR1 KGHSH, CDR2 LQKENI. The CDR3 contains 17 residues. V lost 0 bases, J lost 6 bases, and 14 bases stayed unmatched. The DNA of the CDR3 is TGTGCCAGCTCACCACCGATTGGGAGGGAGGAAAGGTTCGAGCAGTACTTC. Residues: CASSPPIGREERFEQYF.

Worth noting for this clone: One end of the junction varies from germline; a read error may be responsible. The CDR3 DNA follows: TGTGCCAGCAGTCAATCGGGGTACGAGCAGTGCTTC. Translated: CASSQSGYEQCF. The chain has TRBV27 and TRBJ2-7; D perhaps matches TRBD2 (5 bases). The CDR3 extends over 12 amino acids. Germline V gene sequence: CDR1 MNHEY, CDR2 SMNVEV (reference sequence).

This chain connects TRBV29-1 to TRBJ2-1; the D is unclear. Germline values: CDR1 SQVTM, CDR2 ANQGSEA. This CDR3 spans 14 amino acids. V lost 3 bases to trimming and J lost 0 bases, with 9 bases between them. The CDR3 reads CSVEAVSSYNEQFF. In DNA, the CDR3 is TGCAGCGTTGAGGCGGTAAGCTCCTACAATGAGCAGTTCTTC.

This chain links TRBV5-4 with TRBJ1-2; 8 positions agree with TRBD1. The length of the CDR3 is 14 residues. The J segment lost 7 bases and the V segment lost 3 bases, leaving 8 bases of the junction unmatched. The germline V gene encodes CDR1 SGHNT and CDR2 YYREEE (reference sequence). CDR3 sequence (DNA): TGTGCCAGCAGCTCGACAGGGGCTGCCAGTGGCTACACCTTC. Translated: CASSSTGAASGYTF.

The J gene is TRBJ2-5, the V gene TRBV27, with TRBD1 as a possible D gene (6 bases). V was shortened by 5 bases and J by 3 bases, with 10 bases between the two germline ends. The CDR3 is 13 residues long. Germline CDR1 and CDR2: MNHEY and SMNVEV (reference sequence). In nucleotides, the CDR3 is TGTGCCAGCAGTCTAGGGGGTGAAGAGACCCAGTACTTC. Protein sequence: CASSLGGEETQYF.